This T cell receptor (beta chain) derives from a study of blood T cell repertoires in COVID-19. Turning to the study itself: Spain, Italy and the United States supplied samples that represented acute and convalescent COVID-19.

TCRdb keeps only in-frame clones here, not all; method: immunoSEQ multiplex PCR. The sample carries 150,000 or so clones, around 87% recorded once. Germline-derived CDR1 and CDR2 are LNHDA and SQIVND (reference sequence). The CDR3 extends over 14 amino acids. The germline V and J ends were trimmed by 4 bases and 4 bases, with 11 bases remaining between them. This clonotype was sampled from a man aged 18 to 29 with COVID-19, enrolled during active disease. The chain couples TRBV19 to TRBJ1-5; possible D gene TRBD1, 5 bases. Sample: peripheral blood. The CDR3 loop is CASSRDGGNQPQHF. In DNA, the CDR3 is TGTGCCAGTAGTAGGGACGGGGGGAATCAGCCCCAGCATTTT. Based on the CDR3 plus reference TRBV19 and TRBJ1-5, the full variable domain is DGGITQSPKYLFRKEGQNVTLSCEQNLNHDAMYWYRQDPGQGLRLIYYSQIVNDFQKGDIAEGYSVSREKKESFPLTVTSAQKNPTAFYLCASSRDGGNQPQHFGDGTRLSIL.